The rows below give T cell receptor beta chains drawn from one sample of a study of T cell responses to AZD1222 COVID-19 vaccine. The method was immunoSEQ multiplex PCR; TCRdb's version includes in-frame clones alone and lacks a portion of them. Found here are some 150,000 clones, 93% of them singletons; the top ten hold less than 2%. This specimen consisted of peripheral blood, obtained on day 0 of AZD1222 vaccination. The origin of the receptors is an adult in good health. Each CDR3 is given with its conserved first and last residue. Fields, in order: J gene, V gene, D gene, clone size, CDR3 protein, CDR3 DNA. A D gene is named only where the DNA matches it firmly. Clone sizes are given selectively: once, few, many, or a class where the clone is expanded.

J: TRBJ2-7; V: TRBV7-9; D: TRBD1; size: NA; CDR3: CASSLGQGATYEQYF; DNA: TGTGCCAGCAGCTTAGGCCAGGGGGCAACCTACGAGCAGTACTTC
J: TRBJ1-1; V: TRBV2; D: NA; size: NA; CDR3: CASRPTARGRTSLTEAFF; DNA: TGTGCCAGCAGGCCGACAGCTCGGGGACGGACTTCATTGACTGAAGCTTTCTTT
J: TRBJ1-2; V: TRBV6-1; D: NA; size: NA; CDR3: CASSETDNYGYTF; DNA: TGTGCCAGCAGTGAAACGGATAACTATGGCTACACCTTC
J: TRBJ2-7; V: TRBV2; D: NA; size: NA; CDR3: CASSGHSYEQYF; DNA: TGTGCCAGCTCAGGACATTCCTACGAGCAGTACTTC
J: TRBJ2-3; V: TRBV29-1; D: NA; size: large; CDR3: CSVYLGGTDTQYF; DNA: TGCAGCGTTTACCTTGGGGGGACAGATACGCAGTATTTT
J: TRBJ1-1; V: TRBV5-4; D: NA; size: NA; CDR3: CASSPPAGGGVSTEAFF; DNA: TGTGCCAGCAGCCCCCCCGCTGGGGGAGGCGTGAGCACTGAAGCTTTCTTT
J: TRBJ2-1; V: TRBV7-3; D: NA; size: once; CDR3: CASSFDGLSRDNEQFF; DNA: TGTGCCAGCAGCTTTGATGGACTTAGTCGAGACAATGAGCAGTTCTTC
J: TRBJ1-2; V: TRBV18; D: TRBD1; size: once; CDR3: CASSPPSSRGLNYGYTF; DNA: TGTGCCAGCTCACCACCCTCGTCTAGGGGGCTTAACTATGGCTACACCTTC
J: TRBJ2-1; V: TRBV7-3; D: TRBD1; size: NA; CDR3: CASSPRQGTHEQFF; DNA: TGTGCCAGCAGCCCCCGACAGGGGACACACGAGCAGTTCTTC
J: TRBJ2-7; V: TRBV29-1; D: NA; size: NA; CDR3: CSVEIGGNSYEQCF; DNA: TGCAGCGTCGAGATAGGGGGAAACTCCTACGAGCAGTGCTTC
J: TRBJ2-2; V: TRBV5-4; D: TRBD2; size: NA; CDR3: CASSLATAGGAPGELFF; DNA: TGTGCCAGCAGCTTGGCCACAGCGGGAGGTGCCCCCGGGGAGCTGTTTTTT
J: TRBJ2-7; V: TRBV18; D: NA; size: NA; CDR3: CASSPRTSPGRSYF; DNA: TGTGCCAGCTCACCACGAACATCTCCGGGTAGGTCGTACTTC
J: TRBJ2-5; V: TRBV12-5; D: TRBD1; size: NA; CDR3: CASGTPGTGTETQYF; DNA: TGTGCTAGTGGTACACCCGGGACAGGGACTGAGACCCAGTACTTC
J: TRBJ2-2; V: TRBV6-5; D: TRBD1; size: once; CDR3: CASKHRGPNTGELFF; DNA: TGTGCCAGCAAGCACAGGGGGCCGAACACCGGGGAGCTGTTTTTT
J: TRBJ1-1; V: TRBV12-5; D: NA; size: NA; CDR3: CASGLAGSGTEAFF; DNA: TGTGCTAGTGGTTTGGCCGGGTCGGGCACTGAAGCTTTCTTT
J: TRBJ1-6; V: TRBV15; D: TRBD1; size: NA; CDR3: CATSRPGDRNYNSPLHF; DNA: TGTGCCACCAGCAGACCTGGGGACAGGAACTATAATTCACCCCTCCACTTT
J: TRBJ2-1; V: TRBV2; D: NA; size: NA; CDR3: CASSLQGYNEQFF; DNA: TGTGCCAGCAGTTTACAGGGTTACAATGAGCAGTTCTTC
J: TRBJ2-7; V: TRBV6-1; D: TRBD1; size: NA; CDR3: CASSDDRVYEQYF; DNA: TGTGCCAGCAGTGATGACAGGGTCTACGAGCAGTACTTC
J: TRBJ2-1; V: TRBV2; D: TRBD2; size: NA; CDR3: CASRWTSGSNEQFF; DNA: TGTGCCAGCAGGTGGACTAGCGGCTCCAATGAGCAGTTCTTC
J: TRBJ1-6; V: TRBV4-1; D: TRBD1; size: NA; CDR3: CASRPHRDRERNSPLHF; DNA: TGCGCCAGCAGGCCGCACCGGGACAGGGAAAGGAATTCACCCCTCCACTTT
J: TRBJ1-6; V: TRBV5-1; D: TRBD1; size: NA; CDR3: CASSPRQGTNSPLHF; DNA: TGCGCCAGCAGCCCAAGACAGGGGACTAATTCACCCCTCCACTTT
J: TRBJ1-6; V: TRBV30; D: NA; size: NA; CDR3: CAWRDELRNSPLHF; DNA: TGTGCCTGGAGAGACGAATTGCGGAATTCACCCCTCCACTTT
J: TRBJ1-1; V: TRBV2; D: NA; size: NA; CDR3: CASSEESTEAFF; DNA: TGTGCCAGCAGTGAGGAAAGCACTGAAGCTTTCTTT
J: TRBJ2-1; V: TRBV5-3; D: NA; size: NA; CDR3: CARSPDRTFNSYNEQFF; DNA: TGTGCCAGAAGCCCCGACCGGACCTTCAATTCTTACAATGAGCAGTTCTTC
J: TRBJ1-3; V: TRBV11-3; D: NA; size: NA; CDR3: CASSLGGASGNTIYF; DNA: TGTGCCAGCAGCTTAGGCGGCGCGTCTGGAAACACCATATATTTT
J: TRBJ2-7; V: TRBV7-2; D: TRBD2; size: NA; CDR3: CASSLAAGGPHEQYF; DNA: TGTGCCAGCAGCTTAGCGGCGGGGGGGCCCCACGAGCAGTACTTC
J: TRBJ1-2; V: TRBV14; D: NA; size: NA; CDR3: CASSREEGYGYTF; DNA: TGTGCCAGCAGCCGCGAGGAAGGCTATGGCTACACCTTC
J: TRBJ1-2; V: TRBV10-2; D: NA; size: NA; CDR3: CASSEGTDYYGYTF; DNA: TGCGCCAGCAGTGAGGGGACCGACTACTATGGCTACACCTTC
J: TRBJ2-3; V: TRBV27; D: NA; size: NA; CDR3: CASSLGYGDTQYF; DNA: TGTGCCAGCAGTTTAGGATACGGAGATACGCAGTATTTT
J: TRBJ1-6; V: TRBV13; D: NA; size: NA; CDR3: CASSQGARSYSPLHF; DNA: TGTGCCAGCAGCCAGGGAGCGCGTTCGTATTCACCCCTCCACTTT
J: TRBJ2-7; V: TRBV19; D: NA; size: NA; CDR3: CASSRGAIYEQYF; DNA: TGTGCCAGTAGCCGAGGGGCGATCTACGAGCAGTACTTC
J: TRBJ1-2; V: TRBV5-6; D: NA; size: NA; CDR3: CASSLGRRDGYTF; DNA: TGTGCCAGCAGCTTGGGTCGTAGGGATGGCTACACCTTC
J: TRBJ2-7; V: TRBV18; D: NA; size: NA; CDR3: CASSPKVNSYEQYF; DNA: TGTGCCAGCTCACCAAAGGTTAACTCCTACGAGCAGTACTTC
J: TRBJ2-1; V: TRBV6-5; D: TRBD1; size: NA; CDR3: CASSFNRGLTNEQFF; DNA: TGTGCCAGCAGTTTCAACAGGGGGCTGACCAATGAGCAGTTCTTC
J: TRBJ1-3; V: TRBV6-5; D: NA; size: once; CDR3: CASSYSRGSGNTIYF; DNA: TGTGCCAGCAGTTACTCTCGGGGCTCTGGAAACACCATATATTTT
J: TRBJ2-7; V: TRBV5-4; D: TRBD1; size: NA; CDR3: CASSFRQGSSYEQYF; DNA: TGTGCCAGCAGCTTCCGACAGGGGAGCTCCTACGAGCAGTACTTC
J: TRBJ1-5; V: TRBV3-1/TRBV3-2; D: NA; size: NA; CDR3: CASSQDRFQPQHF; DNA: TGTGCCAGCAGCCAAGATAGGTTTCAGCCCCAGCATTTT
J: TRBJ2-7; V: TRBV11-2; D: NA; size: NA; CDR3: CASSLGTRLGEQYF; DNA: TGTGCCAGCAGCTTGGGGACTCGGCTGGGGGAGCAGTACTTC
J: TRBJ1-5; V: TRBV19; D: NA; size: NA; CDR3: CASRTELYSNQPQHF; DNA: TGTGCCAGTCGGACAGAGCTCTATAGCAATCAGCCCCAGCATTTT
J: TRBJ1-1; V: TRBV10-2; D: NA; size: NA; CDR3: CASSDPARNTEAFF; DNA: TGCGCCAGCAGTGATCCAGCCAGGAACACTGAAGCTTTCTTT
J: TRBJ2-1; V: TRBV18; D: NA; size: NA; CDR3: CASSPLGPPNDYNEQFF; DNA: TGTGCCAGCTCACCCTTAGGACCGCCCAACGACTACAATGAGCAGTTCTTC
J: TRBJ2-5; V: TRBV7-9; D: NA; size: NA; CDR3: CASSLVGREETQYF; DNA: TGTGCCAGCAGCTTAGTAGGGAGAGAAGAGACCCAGTACTTC
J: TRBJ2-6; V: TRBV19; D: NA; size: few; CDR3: CASKTQSGANVLTF; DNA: TGTGCCAGTAAGACGCAATCTGGGGCCAACGTCCTGACTTTC
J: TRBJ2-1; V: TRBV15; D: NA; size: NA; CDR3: CATATRDDSSYNEQFF; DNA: TGTGCCACCGCGACACGGGACGACAGCTCCTACAATGAGCAGTTCTTC
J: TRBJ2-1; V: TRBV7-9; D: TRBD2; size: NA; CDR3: CASSLVAGGPNEQFF; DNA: TGTGCCAGCAGCTTAGTAGCGGGAGGGCCGAACGAGCAGTTCTTC
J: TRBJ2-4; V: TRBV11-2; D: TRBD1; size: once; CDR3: CASSFRDSKNIQYF; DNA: TGTGCCAGCAGCTTTCGGGACAGCAAAAACATTCAGTACTTC
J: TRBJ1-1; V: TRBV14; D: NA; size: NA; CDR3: CASSQDRATEAFF; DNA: TGTGCCAGCAGCCAAGACAGGGCCACTGAAGCTTTCTTT
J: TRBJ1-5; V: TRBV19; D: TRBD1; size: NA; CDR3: CASSILDRGLQPQHF; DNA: TGTGCCAGTAGTATCTTGGACAGGGGGCTGCAGCCCCAGCATTTT
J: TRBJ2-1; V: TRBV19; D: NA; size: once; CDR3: CASSKGTRSYNEQFF; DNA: TGTGCCAGTAGTAAGGGCACTCGCTCCTACAATGAGCAGTTCTTC
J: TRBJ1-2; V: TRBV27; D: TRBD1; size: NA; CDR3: CASSLGTEYGHTF; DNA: TGTGCCAGCAGTTTAGGGACAGAATATGGCCACACCTTC
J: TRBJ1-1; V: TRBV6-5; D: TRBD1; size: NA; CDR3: CASNRGGVNTEAFF; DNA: TGTGCCAGCAACCGAGGGGGCGTAAACACTGAAGCTTTCTTT